The rows below give T cell receptor beta chains drawn from one sample of a study of shared clonotypes between healthy human individuals. Method: immunoSEQ multiplex PCR; TCRdb's copy keeps in-frame clones and lacks some. The sample has about 1.1 million clones, 75% to 85% seen once. Material: memory CD4+ T cells from PBMCs. Receptors originate from a man younger than 30 in good health. Some clones in this sample may be carry-over from other donors' samples. CDR3s include the opening cysteine and the closing phenylalanine or tryptophan. D genes are given only for firm matches. Clone size is not always given. Where it is, it says once, few, many or a class for expanded clones.

V gene	D gene	J gene	clone size	CDR3 length	CDR3 protein	CDR3 DNA
TRBV25-1	-	TRBJ2-7	-	14	CASSEFYSQREQYF	TGTGCCAGCAGTGAATTCTACAGCCAGCGCGAGCAGTACTTC
TRBV27	TRBD1	TRBJ1-1	-	13	CASSLYRGTEAFF	TGTGCCAGCAGTTTATACAGGGGCACTGAAGCTTTCTTT
TRBV30	-	TRBJ1-3	-	14	CAWSVGPSGNTIYF	TGTGCCTGGAGTGTAGGGCCCTCTGGAAACACCATATATTTT
TRBV11-2	TRBD2	TRBJ2-1	-	16	CASSFGSSGRYNEQFF	TGTGCCAGCAGCTTTGGTAGTAGCGGGAGGTACAATGAGCAGTTCTTC
TRBV30	-	TRBJ1-1	-	11	CAGGHNTEAFF	TGTGCCGGGGGACATAACACTGAAGCTTTCTTT
TRBV27	-	TRBJ2-3	-	16	CASSKQVPRVTDTQYF	TGTGCCAGCAGTAAACAGGTACCTAGGGTGACAGATACGCAGTATTTT
TRBV27	-	TRBJ2-5	few	14	CASSFGGGVETQYF	TGTGCCAGCAGTTTCGGAGGGGGCGTCGAGACCCAGTACTTC
TRBV19	TRBD1	TRBJ2-2	-	15	CASSAGQGSTGELFF	TGTGCCAGTAGTGCAGGACAGGGGAGCACCGGGGAGCTGTTTTTT
TRBV7-8	TRBD2	TRBJ2-5	-	18	CASSTGLAEPPYQETQYF	TGTGCCAGCAGCACCGGACTAGCGGAACCCCCCTACCAAGAGACCCAGTACTTC
TRBV9	TRBD1	TRBJ2-2	many	16	CASSVVPGTGTGELFF	TGTGCCAGCAGCGTAGTTCCGGGGACAGGGACCGGGGAGCTGTTTTTT
TRBV20-1	-	TRBJ2-5	once	11	CSATIEETQYF	TGCAGTGCGACCATCGAAGAGACCCAGTACTTC
TRBV18	-	TRBJ2-7	-	15	CASSPPSKNLGEQYF	TGTGCCAGCTCACCACCCAGCAAAAATTTGGGCGAGCAGTACTTC
TRBV11-3	TRBD1	TRBJ2-7	once	15	CASSSRRDRGYEQYF	TGTGCCAGCAGCTCCCGCCGGGACAGGGGATACGAGCAGTACTTC
TRBV9	TRBD2	TRBJ2-7	many	15	CASSSGLAGLYEQYF	TGTGCCAGCAGCTCAGGACTAGCGGGACTTTACGAGCAGTACTTC
TRBV7-8	-	TRBJ2-7	-	13	CASSRRRSYEQYF	TGTGCCAGCAGTCGCCGAAGGTCCTACGAGCAGTACTTC
TRBV5-1	-	TRBJ1-3	few	15	CASSLIGGSGNTIYF	TGCGCCAGCAGCTTGATAGGGGGTTCTGGAAACACCATATATTTT
TRBV28	-	TRBJ1-2	-	13	CASSLMTNYGYTF	TGTGCCAGCAGTTTGATGACTAACTATGGCTACACCTTC
TRBV7-9	-	TRBJ1-1	-	14	CASSQEGGNTEAFF	TGTGCCAGCAGCCAAGAGGGGGGGAACACTGAAGCTTTCTTT
TRBV14	TRBD1	TRBJ2-5	-	16	CASSHLGQGVQETQYF	TGTGCCAGCAGCCATTTGGGACAGGGGGTCCAAGAGACCCAGTACTTC
TRBV28	-	TRBJ1-4	-	13	CATQGFRHEKLFF	TGTGCCACTCAGGGATTTCGGCATGAAAAACTGTTTTTT
TRBV7-2	-	TRBJ1-2	few	14	CASSLSGQIYGYTF	TGTGCCAGCAGCTTAAGTGGACAGATCTATGGCTACACCTTC
TRBV28	-	TRBJ1-2	-	15	CASSSPPAVNYGYTF	TGTGCCAGCAGCTCCCCCCCGGCGGTTAACTATGGCTACACCTTC
TRBV28	-	TRBJ1-5	-	12	CASSLDSQPQHF	TGTGCCAGCAGTCTGGACAGCCAGCCCCAGCATTTT
TRBV6-6	-	TRBJ1-6	-	13	CANGGQNGSPLHF	TGTGCCAACGGCGGGCAGAACGGTTCACCCCTCCACTTT
TRBV2	-	TRBJ1-5	few	14	CASSDRVGNQPQHF	TGTGCCAGCAGTGACAGGGTTGGCAATCAGCCCCAGCATTTT
TRBV7-3	-	TRBJ2-2	-	13	CASSPTNTGELFF	TGTGCCAGCAGCCCAACGAACACCGGGGAGCTGTTTTTT
TRBV28	-	TRBJ1-2	-	13	CASSLVAGIGYTF	TGTGCCAGCAGTTTAGTCGCAGGGATTGGCTACACCTTC
TRBV21-1	-	TRBJ2-1	-	15	CASSLKASGENEQFF	TGTGCCAGCAGCCTTAAGGCTAGCGGGGAAAATGAGCAGTTCTTC
TRBV19	-	TRBJ2-2	-	18	CASSIRSSSGANTGELFF	TGTGCCAGTAGTATCCGATCCTCGAGCGGTGCGAACACCGGGGAGCTGTTTTTT